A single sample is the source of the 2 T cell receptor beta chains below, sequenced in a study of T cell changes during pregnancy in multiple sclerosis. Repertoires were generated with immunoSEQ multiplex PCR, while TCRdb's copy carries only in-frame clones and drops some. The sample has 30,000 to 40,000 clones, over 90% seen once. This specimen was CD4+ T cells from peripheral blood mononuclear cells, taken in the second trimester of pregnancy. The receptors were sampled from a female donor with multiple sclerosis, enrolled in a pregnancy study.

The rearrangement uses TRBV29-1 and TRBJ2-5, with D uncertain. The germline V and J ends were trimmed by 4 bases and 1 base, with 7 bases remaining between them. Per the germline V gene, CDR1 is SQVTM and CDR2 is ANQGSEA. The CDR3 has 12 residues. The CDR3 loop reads CSVGPGQETQYF. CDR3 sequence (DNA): TGCAGCGTTGGCCCAGGCCAAGAGACCCAGTACTTC.

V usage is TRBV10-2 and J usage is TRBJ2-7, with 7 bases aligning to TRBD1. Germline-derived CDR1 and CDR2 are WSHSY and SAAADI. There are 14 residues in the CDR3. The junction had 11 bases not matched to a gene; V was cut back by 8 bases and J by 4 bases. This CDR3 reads CASRRAGTVYEQYF. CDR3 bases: TGCGCCAGCCGTCGTGCCGGGACAGTATACGAGCAGTACTTC.